The 32 T cell receptor beta chains below come from one sample, sequenced in a study of blood T cell repertoires in COVID-19. The data were produced by immunoSEQ multiplex PCR, yet TCRdb's version contains in-frame clones alone and is incomplete. In the table there are about 160,000 clones, around 84% of which are singletons. Sequencing input: peripheral blood. These TCRs come from a woman aged 45-65 years with COVID-19, enrolled during active disease.

The chain is built from TRBV10-2 and TRBJ1-4, with D tentatively TRBD1 (5 bases). The V gene lost 0 bases and the J gene lost 8 bases, with 13 bases spanning the gap. There are 15 residues in the CDR3. Germline CDR1 is WSHSY and CDR2 is SAAADI. DNA of the CDR3: TGCGCCAGCAGTGAGTCGGCAGGGATCGGGGAAAAACTGTTTTTT. This gives the protein CASSESAGIGEKLFF.

The V gene is TRBV15, the J gene TRBJ1-2; D unresolved. Germline-derived CDR1 and CDR2 are LNHNV and YYDKDF (reference sequence). V lost 0 bases to trimming and J lost 7 bases, with 9 bases between them. The CDR3 totals 13 residues. The CDR3: CATSRDPVGGYTF. CDR3 DNA sequence: TGTGCCACCAGCAGAGACCCGGTCGGTGGCTACACCTTC.

This chain connects TRBV7-3 to TRBJ2-5, with a possible D match to TRBD1 (6 bases). The germline gives CDR1 SGHTA, CDR2 FQGTGA. This CDR3 comprises 13 residues. V was shortened by 5 bases and J by 0 bases, with 7 bases between the two germline ends. The CDR3 DNA reads TGTGCCAGCAGCCAGGGGCACCAAGAGACCCAGTACTTC. This codes for CASSQGHQETQYF. Full variable domain (missing parts from reference TRBV7-3 and TRBJ2-5): GAGVSQTPSNKVTEKGKYVELRCDPISGHTALYWYRQSLGQGPEFLIYFQGTGAADDSGLPNDRFFAVRPEGSVSTLKIQRTERGDSAVYLCASSQGHQETQYFGPGTRLLVL.

This clone was recorded once. The chain is built from TRBV14 and TRBJ2-3; D unclear. CDR1 SGHDN and CDR2 FVKESK come from the germline V gene. This CDR3 contains 14 residues. V shed 1 base and J shed 5 bases, with 10 bases lying between them. The CDR3 DNA is TGTGCCAGCAGCCAAGGGTCGCTAGGAGATACGCAGTATTTT. The encoded protein is CASSQGSLGDTQYF.

The chain joins TRBV11-2 to TRBJ2-2; tentative D call: TRBD2 (6 bases). Germline CDR1 SGHAT, CDR2 FQNNGV. This CDR3 is 18 amino acids long. V shed 1 base and J shed 7 bases, with 22 bases lying between them. Here the CDR3 reads CASSLVEGLLRKGGELFF. The CDR3 DNA sequence: TGTGCCAGCAGCTTAGTGGAGGGACTCCTCCGGAAAGGCGGGGAGCTGTTTTTT.

The chain carries TRBV10-3 and TRBJ2-4, with 9 positions matching TRBD1. CDR1 and CDR2 from the germline V gene are ENHRY and SYGVKD. V trimming: 3 bases; J trimming: 2 bases; junction bases outside the gene matches: 5. The CDR3 totals 16 residues. CDR3 nucleotides: TGTGCCATCAGTGACTCAGGGACAGGGTCCAAAAACATTCAGTACTTC. This encodes CAISDSGTGSKNIQYF.

The chain is built from TRBV6-5 and TRBJ1-5; weak D call: TRBD1 (5 bases). Germline V gene sequence: CDR1 MNHEY, CDR2 SVGAGI. V was shortened by 8 bases and J by 3 bases, with 11 bases between the two germline ends. This CDR3 has 13 amino acids. CDR3 region: CASGSGYNQPQHF. In nucleotides, the CDR3 is TGTGCCAGCGGTTCAGGGTACAATCAGCCCCAGCATTTT.

This chain joins TRBV10-2 and TRBJ2-3; D remains unclear. This CDR3 comprises 12 residues. V dropped 7 bases and J dropped 0 bases, with 5 bases sitting between them. The germline V gene has CDR1 WSHSY and CDR2 SAAADI. Written as DNA, the CDR3 is TGCGCCAGCACCCTTAGCACAGATACGCAGTATTTT. Encoded protein: CASTLSTDTQYF.

This clone was found a few times. The chain carries TRBV6-2 or TRBV6-3 and TRBJ1-2; 7 positions agree with TRBD1. CDR1 and CDR2 from the germline V gene are MNHEY and SVGEGT. CDR3 size: 15 residues. V lost 2 bases, J lost 8 bases, and 11 bases stayed unmatched. The CDR3 loop is CASSYRPGTVGGYTF. The CDR3 bases are TGTGCCAGCAGTTACCGCCCCGGGACAGTTGGAGGCTACACCTTC.

The J gene is TRBJ2-7, the V gene TRBV30; D is ambiguous. Trimming shortened V by 1 base and J by 0 bases, and 10 bases separated the two germline ends. CDR3 length: 14 amino acids. From germline, CDR1 is GTSNPN and CDR2 SVGIG (reference sequence). CDR3 sequence (DNA): TGTGCCTGGAGTGATAACGGTCGCTCCTACGAGCAGTACTTC. This encodes CAWSDNGRSYEQYF.

The chain links TRBV5-8 to TRBJ1-1; perhaps TRBD1 as D (6 bases). Germline V lookup: CDR1 SGHTS, CDR2 YDEGEE. Deletions cut 0 bases from V and 6 bases from J, with 12 bases between. This CDR3 contains 14 residues. The CDR3 protein is CASSLVGGAAEAFF. The CDR3 DNA reads as TGTGCCAGCAGCTTGGTGGGGGGGGCCGCTGAAGCTTTCTTT.

The J gene is TRBJ1-1, the V gene TRBV19; a weak D match, TRBD1 (6 bases). The CDR3 has 13 amino acids. CDR1 is LNHDA, CDR2 SQIVND, per germline (reference sequence). Trimming took 3 bases from V and 6 from J, leaving 11 bases between them. CDR3 in DNA: TGTGCCAGTAGTATGACAGGTACCGCTGAAGCTTTCTTT. It encodes CASSMTGTAEAFF.

The rearrangement joins TRBV25-1 to TRBJ1-4; no reliable D call. Deletions cut 1 base from V and 11 bases from J, with 11 bases between. Looked up from germline, CDR1 is MGHDK and CDR2 is SYGVNS. The CDR3 runs to 13 residues. As DNA, the CDR3 is TGTGCCAGCAGTGAATCCGGAGTTGAGAAACTGTTTTTT. Amino acid sequence: CASSESGVEKLFF.

V is TRBV11-2 and J is TRBJ2-1; the match to TRBD2 covers 15 bases. This CDR3 is built from 15 residues. Germline assignment: CDR1 SGHAT and CDR2 FQNNGV. The V and J ends lost 5 bases and 15 bases, in that order; junction bases with no gene match: 11. The CDR3 is CASSQLRTSGGARFF. The CDR3, as DNA: TGTGCCAGCAGCCAGCTGAGGACTAGCGGGGGGGCCCGGTTCTTC.

The chain joins TRBV11-2 to TRBJ2-3; the D gene is possibly TRBD2 (5 bases). The germline V gene encodes CDR1 SGHAT and CDR2 FQNNGV. The CDR3 contains 16 residues. Trimming pared 1 base from V and 0 bases from J, leaving 11 bases between. The CDR3 DNA is TGTGCCAGCAGCTTAGTGTCCGGGGTAAGCACAGATACGCAGTATTTT. Residues: CASSLVSGVSTDTQYF. Complete variable domain (other parts from reference TRBV11-2 and TRBJ2-3): EAGVAQSPRYKIIEKRQSVAFWCNPISGHATLYWYQQILGQGPKLLIQFQNNGVVDDSQLPKDRFSAERLKGVDSTLKIQPAKLEDSAVYLCASSLVSGVSTDTQYFGPGTRLTVL.

The chain recombines TRBV6-5 with TRBJ2-2; D is perhaps TRBD2 (6 bases). Trimming pared 6 bases from V and 7 bases from J, leaving 18 bases between. Germline values: CDR1 MNHEY, CDR2 SVGAGI. CDR3 length: 15 residues. The CDR3 reads CASRPGTSSNGELFF. The CDR3 DNA is TGTGCCAGCAGACCCGGGACTTCAAGTAACGGGGAGCTGTTTTTT.

The CDR3 region is CASSVTGVGQPQHF. As DNA, the CDR3 is TGTGCCAGCAGCGTCACAGGGGTAGGTCAGCCCCAGCATTTT. The chain combines TRBV9 with TRBJ1-5; 7 nucleotides agree with TRBD1. The V gene's germline CDR1 is SGDLS and CDR2 YYNGEE. The CDR3 is 14 residues long. The V and J ends lost 2 bases and 6 bases, in that order; junction bases with no gene match: 5.

V usage is TRBV7-9 and J usage is TRBJ1-1; weak D call: TRBD1 (6 bases). V was pared by 5 bases and J by 3 bases, with 16 bases between. This CDR3 has 15 amino acids. Germline V CDR1 and CDR2: SEHNR, FQNEAQ (reference sequence). The CDR3 DNA reads TGTGCCAGCAGCCAAATCCGGGGGGCCGACACTGAAGCTTTCTTT. This translates into CASSQIRGADTEAFF.

The CDR3 coding sequence is TGTGCCAGTCGACAGGGACCAGGGGAGACCCAGTACTTC. It is translated as CASRQGPGETQYF. The genes are TRBV2 and TRBJ2-5, with 7 bases that match TRBD1. Looked up from germline, CDR1 is SNHLY and CDR2 is FYNNEI. Trimming at V came to 9 bases and at J to 5 bases, leaving 9 bases not matched to a gene. This CDR3 region has 13 residues.

V is TRBV21-1 and J is TRBJ2-5; the DNA was not compared with TRBD1, the D call given in the table. TRBV21-1 is flagged as a pseudogene. This CDR3 spans 17 amino acids. The CDR3 region is CASSKSGEGVGIETQYF. In nucleotides, the CDR3 is TGTGCCAGCAGCAAATCGGGCGAGGGGGTTGGTATCGAGACCCAGTACTTC.

V is TRBV3-1 (or the pseudogene TRBV3-2) and J is TRBJ1-6, with unresolved D. Germline V gene lookup returns CDR1 LGHDT and CDR2 YNNKEL (reference sequence). Trimming left V 4 bases short and J 8 bases short, with 15 bases between. The CDR3 runs to 15 residues. The CDR3 bases are TGTGCCAGCAGCCCCGCCGGCAGGCCAGATTCACCCCTCCACTTT. Translation: CASSPAGRPDSPLHF.

This sequence joins TRBV5-1 and TRBJ1-4, with D uncertain. The CDR3 contains 14 residues. V lost 2 bases, J lost 8 bases, and 13 bases lay in between. Germline V lookup: CDR1 SGHRS, CDR2 YFSETQ. The CDR3 loop is CASSLDEGSEKLFF. In DNA form, the CDR3 reads TGCGCCAGCAGCTTAGACGAGGGAAGCGAAAAACTGTTTTTT.

This rearrangement joins TRBV6-5 to TRBJ1-2; 7 bases align to TRBD1. The junction had 2 bases not matched to a gene; V was cut back by 6 bases and J by 1 base. Germline lookup yields CDR1 MNHEY and CDR2 SVGAGI. This CDR3 comprises 13 residues. CDR3 in amino acids: CASRWDSNYGYTF. CDR3 DNA sequence: TGTGCCAGCAGGTGGGACAGTAACTATGGCTACACCTTC.

The rearrangement uses TRBV7-8 and TRBJ1-6, with 7 nucleotides matching TRBD1. CDR3 length: 14 residues. Germline V lookup: CDR1 SGHVS, CDR2 FQNEAQ. V trimming: 3 bases; J trimming: 6 bases; junction bases outside the gene matches: 2. CDR3 nucleotide sequence: TGTGCCAGCAGCTTGGGACAGCTTAATTCACCCCTCCACTTT. The encoded protein is CASSLGQLNSPLHF.

The V and J genes are TRBV6-4 and TRBJ2-1; TRBD1 matches 7 bases. The CDR3 covers 15 residues. Per germline, CDR1 MRHNA and CDR2 SNTAGT. Unmatched junction bases numbered 10, after V lost 6 bases and J lost 5 bases. For the CDR3, the DNA is TGTGCCAGCAGGGACACAGGGGCGAGGGACAATGAGCAGTTCTTC. Translating it yields CASRDTGARDNEQFF.

This clone was counted a single time. This rearrangement joins TRBV5-4 to TRBJ2-5; D ambiguous. Germline V lookup: CDR1 SGHNT, CDR2 YYREEE (reference sequence). Trimming took off 2 bases at V and 3 bases at J, with 8 bases between the two ends. The CDR3 is 13 residues long. CDR3 nucleotide sequence: TGTGCCAGCAGCTTCGACAACGAAGAGACCCAGTACTTC. It yields the protein CASSFDNEETQYF.

The genes are TRBV9 and TRBJ2-3; D remains unclear. This CDR3 contains 13 residues. Germline values: CDR1 SGDLS, CDR2 YYNGEE. V shed 0 bases and J shed 4 bases, with 6 bases lying between them. The CDR3 region has the DNA TGTGCCAGCAGCGTAGGCTGGCCAGATACGCAGTATTTT. Encoded protein: CASSVGWPDTQYF.

With regard to this clone: This specimen includes other DNA sequences encoding the same CDR3. The CDR3 loop reads CASSHGTSGGETQYF. As DNA, the CDR3 is TGCGCCAGCAGCCATGGAACTAGCGGGGGGGAGACCCAGTACTTC. The rearrangement joins TRBV4-1 to TRBJ2-5; 12 positions match TRBD2. The CDR3 has 15 residues. V lost 3 bases to trimming and J lost 5 bases; unmatched junction nucleotides: 4. Germline loops: CDR1 MGHRA, CDR2 YSYEKL.

The CDR3 spells CASSPPRDRGTEAFF. The CDR3 DNA follows: TGTGCCAGCTCACCACCCCGGGACAGGGGCACTGAAGCTTTCTTT. The gene calls are TRBV18 and TRBJ1-1; 10 nucleotides agree with TRBD1. The CDR3 is 15 residues long. Germline V gene sequence: CDR1 KGHSH, CDR2 LQKENI. V lost 0 bases, J lost 4 bases, and 2 bases stayed unmatched.

The chain joins TRBV7-9 to TRBJ1-1, with 11 positions matching TRBD1. This CDR3 has 15 residues. The V gene's germline CDR1 is SEHNR and CDR2 FQNEAQ (reference sequence). The J segment lost 4 bases and the V segment lost 3 bases, leaving 4 bases of the junction unmatched. CDR3 DNA: TGTGCCAGCAGCTTGAGTGGGACAGGGGGCACTGAAGCTTTCTTT. This gives the protein CASSLSGTGGTEAFF.

The rearrangement joins TRBV15 to TRBJ2-1, with unresolved D. Germline CDR1 is LNHNV and CDR2 is YYDKDF (reference sequence). There are 12 residues in the CDR3. V was cut by 2 bases and J by 6 bases, with 5 bases left in between. CDR3 sequence (DNA): TGTGCCACCAGCAGATCGTTCAATGAGCAGTTCTTC. This encodes CATSRSFNEQFF.

The chain links TRBV7-6 to TRBJ1-3, with 7 positions matching TRBD1. Germline CDR1 and CDR2: SGHVS and FNYEAQ. The V gene end was trimmed by 5 bases and the J gene end by 4 bases; junction bases not matched to a gene: 8. The CDR3 is made up of 15 amino acids. CDR3 region: CASSGIQGTGNTIYF. The CDR3, as DNA: TGTGCCAGCAGCGGGATACAGGGGACGGGAAACACCATATATTTT.